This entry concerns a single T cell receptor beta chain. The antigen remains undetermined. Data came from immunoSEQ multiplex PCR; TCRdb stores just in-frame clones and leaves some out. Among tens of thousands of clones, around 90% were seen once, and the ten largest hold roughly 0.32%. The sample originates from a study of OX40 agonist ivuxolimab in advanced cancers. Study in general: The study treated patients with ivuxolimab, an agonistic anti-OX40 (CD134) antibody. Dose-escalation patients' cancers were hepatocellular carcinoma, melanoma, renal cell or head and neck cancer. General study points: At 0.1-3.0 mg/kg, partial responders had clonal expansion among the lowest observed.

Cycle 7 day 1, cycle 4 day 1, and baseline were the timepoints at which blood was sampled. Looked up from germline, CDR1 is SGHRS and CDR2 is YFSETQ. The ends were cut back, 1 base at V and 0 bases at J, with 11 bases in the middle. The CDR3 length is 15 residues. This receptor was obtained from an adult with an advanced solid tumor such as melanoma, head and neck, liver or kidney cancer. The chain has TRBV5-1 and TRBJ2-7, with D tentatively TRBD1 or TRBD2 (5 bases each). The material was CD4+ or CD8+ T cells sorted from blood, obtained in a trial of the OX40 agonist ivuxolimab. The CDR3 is CASSLRGDGSYEQYV. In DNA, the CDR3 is TGCGCCAGCAGCTTGAGAGGGGACGGCTCCTACGAGCAGTACGTC.